This TCR beta chain was identified in a study of T cell repertoires in cytomegalovirus infection. TCRdb ran MiXCR on the reads and lists one entry per CDR3 protein. The sample records fewer than 200,000 distinct CDR3 sequences, around 20% being singletons. CDR1 and CDR2 (germline): SQVTM, ANQGSEA. The V segment lost 6 bases and the J segment 1 base; nucleotides outside the gene matches: 10. The CDR3 is 16 amino acids. This clonotype was seen more than once but under ten times. The sample taken for sequencing was PBMCs. The source is a human donor in good health (CMV status not recorded). Some clones in this sample may be carry-over from other donors' samples. The chain links TRBV29-1 to TRBJ2-3; 10 bases match TRBD1. Here the CDR3 reads CSVISPGTGGTDTQYF. CDR3 DNA sequence: TGCAGCGTAATTTCACCCGGGACAGGGGGCACAGATACGCAGTATTTT.